This T cell receptor beta chain was captured in a study of blood T cells in healthy people across ages. A J-beta primer mix and a sample-barcoded 5' primer were used in a second PCR of about 7 to 11 cycles. MiXCR was run by TCRdb on the 5' RACE reads, yielding one entry per CDR3 protein. The repertoire holds about 800,000 distinct CDR3 sequences, with about three fifths as singletons. The CDR3 length is 15 residues. The V end was cut by 2 bases, the J end by 2 bases, with 12 bases between. Germline V gene sequence: CDR1 MNHEY, CDR2 SVGAGI. In its sample, this clonotype was seen a few times. The antigen is unknown. General study results and limits: TCR beta diversity tracked closely with naive T cell percentage. TCR beta diversity, measured per million T cells, fell in a roughly linear way with age. The study found more naive CD4+ cells and higher diversity in long-lived than aged donors.

Sequencing was carried out using blood. The genes are TRBV6-5 and TRBJ2-5; the D gene is possibly TRBD2 (5 bases). This TCR came from a man between 25 and 39 years old in good health. CDR3 protein: CASSYRGGGQETQYF. The CDR3, as DNA: TGTGCCAGCAGTTACCGCGGCGGCGGGCAAGAGACCCAGTACTTC.